Below are 12 T cell receptor beta chains sequenced from a single sample in a study of shared clonotypes between healthy human individuals. Positively selected for CCR7, the CD45RO-negative cells used as naive CD8 cells excluded terminally differentiated effector memory CD45RA+ cells. Data came from immunoSEQ multiplex PCR; TCRdb stores just in-frame clones and leaves some out. The sample records about 2.1 million clones, 93% being singletons. Sequencing was performed on naive CD8+ T cells from PBMCs. The source of these receptors is a man aged 18 to 35 in good health. Some clones in this sample may be carry-over from other donors' samples.

The V call is TRBV9, the J call TRBJ1-3; D remains unclear. The CDR3 runs 16 residues. Germline CDR1 is SGDLS and CDR2 is YYNGEE. V lost 0 bases to trimming and J lost 0 bases, with 10 bases between them. Here the CDR3 reads CASSVALTNSGNTIYF. CDR3 nucleotide sequence: TGTGCCAGCAGCGTAGCTTTAACCAACTCTGGAAACACCATATATTTT.

This clone was found a few times. V is TRBV27 and J is TRBJ2-7, with no clear D. V lost 5 bases and J lost 3, with 11 bases in between. This CDR3 has 13 residues. Germline V gene lookup returns CDR1 MNHEY and CDR2 SMNVEV (reference sequence). The CDR3 here is CASSPDWGYEQYF. CDR3 DNA sequence: TGTGCCAGCAGTCCTGACTGGGGCTACGAGCAGTACTTC.

The chain has TRBV13 and TRBJ2-7; the D gene is possibly TRBD2 (5 bases). Germline V gives CDR1 PRHDT, CDR2 FYEKMQ (reference sequence). The CDR3 spans 20 residues. The ends were cut back, 3 bases at V and 1 base at J, with 28 bases in the middle. The CDR3 coding sequence is TGTGCCAGCAGCTTGCGCGGGTATACCACCGGGGTGGGCGCTTCCTACGAGCAGTACTTC. Its translation: CASSLRGYTTGVGASYEQYF.

J is TRBJ1-1 and V is TRBV6-6; D is possibly TRBD1 (5 bases). Germline CDR1 and CDR2: MNHNY and SVGAGI (reference sequence). Trimming shortened V by 2 bases and J by 4 bases, and 14 bases separated the two germline ends. The CDR3 spans 15 residues. The CDR3 sequence is CASSYLPRGSTEAFF. The DNA of the CDR3 is TGTGCCAGCAGTTACCTCCCTCGGGGGAGCACTGAAGCTTTCTTT.

V gene TRBV14 combines with J gene TRBJ2-4, with 10 bases aligning to TRBD2. Germline CDR1 is SGHDN and CDR2 is FVKESK. This CDR3 is built from 19 residues. With V trimmed by 1 base and J by 2 bases, 11 bases remained unmatched. The CDR3 reads CASSQGVAGGGRSKNIQYF. CDR3 DNA: TGTGCCAGCAGCCAAGGTGTAGCGGGAGGAGGACGTTCCAAAAACATTCAGTACTTC.

The chain couples TRBV9 to TRBJ2-7; D remains unclear. This CDR3 is built from 15 residues. Germline-derived CDR1 and CDR2 are SGDLS and YYNGEE. V was shortened by 4 bases and J by 0 bases, with 14 bases between the two germline ends. CDR3 protein: CASSPYQRSSYEQYF. The CDR3 region has the DNA TGTGCCAGCAGCCCGTATCAGCGCAGCTCCTACGAGCAGTACTTC.

This rearrangement joins TRBV11-2 to TRBJ2-5; TRBD2 agrees at 10 bases. The CDR3 is 16 residues long. Germline CDR1 and CDR2: SGHAT and FQNNGV. V was clipped by 4 bases and J by 5 bases; unmatched bases: 10. The CDR3 DNA reads TGTGCCAGCAGCTCGAATCATAGCGGGAGGAGCGAGACCCAGTACTTC. Its protein product is CASSSNHSGRSETQYF. The entire variable domain, with the rest obtained from reference TRBV11-2 and TRBJ2-5, is as follows: EAGVAQSPRYKIIEKRQSVAFWCNPISGHATLYWYQQILGQGPKLLIQFQNNGVVDDSQLPKDRFSAERLKGVDSTLKIQPAKLEDSAVYLCASSSNHSGRSETQYFGPGTRLLVL.

The J gene is TRBJ1-5, the V gene TRBV2, with D possibly being TRBD1 (6 bases). Germline V CDR1 and CDR2: SNHLY, FYNNEI. The germline V and J ends were trimmed by 7 bases and 3 bases, with 16 bases remaining between them. This CDR3 contains 15 residues. The CDR3: CASIETSGDNQPQHF. In DNA form, the CDR3 reads TGTGCCAGCATCGAAACCTCAGGGGACAATCAGCCCCAGCATTTT.

The chain joins TRBV9 to TRBJ2-6; 11 nucleotides match TRBD2. The germline CDR1 and CDR2 sequences are SGDLS and YYNGEE. The CDR3 is made up of 21 amino acids. V was pared by 1 base and J by 0 bases, with 12 bases of the junction left unmatched. This CDR3 is CASSVFRGLAGRNSGANVLTF. CDR3 sequence (DNA): TGTGCCAGCAGCGTATTTCGAGGACTAGCGGGTAGAAACTCTGGGGCCAACGTCCTGACTTTC.

The chain uses TRBV30 and TRBJ1-4, with a possible D match to TRBD1 (5 bases). CDR1 GTSNPN and CDR2 SVGIG come from the germline V gene (reference sequence). The CDR3 consists of 14 residues. Trimming took 0 bases from V and 8 from J, leaving 13 bases between them. DNA for the CDR3: TGTGCCTGGAGTGTCCGGGACGGGAAGGAAAAACTGTTTTTT. Its protein is CAWSVRDGKEKLFF.

The rearrangement joins TRBV5-4 to TRBJ2-1, with D perhaps matching TRBD2 (6 bases). This CDR3 is 14 amino acids long. CDR1 is SGHNT, CDR2 YYREEE, per germline (reference sequence). V lost 4 bases and J lost 0, with 8 bases in between. CDR3: CASSPGGSYNEQFF. The CDR3 DNA follows: TGTGCCAGCAGCCCCGGGGGCTCCTACAATGAGCAGTTCTTC.

The chain combines TRBV4-1 with TRBJ2-2, with 7 bases matching TRBD1. The V segment lost 4 bases and the J segment 0 bases; nucleotides outside the gene matches: 8. The CDR3 contains 17 residues. Germline-derived CDR1 and CDR2 are MGHRA and YSYEKL. The CDR3 DNA reads TGCGCCAGCAGCCGCAGAGGGGGCCTCACGAACACCGGGGAGCTGTTTTTT. This encodes CASSRRGGLTNTGELFF.